A single sample is the source of the 18 T cell receptor beta chains below, sequenced in a study of T-cell reconstitution after alpha-beta-depleted transplantation in children. Unique molecular identifiers were incorporated when the TCRbeta library was constructed. TCRdb analysed the PCR reads with MiXCR anew, one entry per CDR3 protein. This sample has approximately 980,000 distinct CDR3 sequences; under 30% occur once, and the top ten carry roughly 31%. The sample consisted of PBMCs, mostly from graft donor cells, taken 360 days after TCRalphabeta/CD19-depleted stem cell transplant. Receptors were obtained from a boy under three years old who had a stem cell transplant for SCID, so the T cells may come from the graft donor.

The rearrangement uses TRBV29-1 and TRBJ2-7; unclear D gene. The CDR3 is made up of 11 amino acids. Germline CDR1 reads SQVTM; CDR2 reads ANQGSEA. The V and J ends lost 8 bases and 6 bases respectively, with 14 bases between them. The chain's CDR3 is CSMAVGGEQYF. CDR3 bases: TGCAGCATGGCGGTCGGCGGCGAGCAGTACTTC.

This clonotype was picked up a small number of times. The CDR3 sequence: CASSQDHVQGSTGELFF. The CDR3 bases are TGCGCCAGCAGCCAAGATCACGTTCAGGGGTCAACCGGGGAGCTGTTTTTT. The chain couples TRBV4-1 to TRBJ2-2; D might be TRBD1 (6 bases). The germline V gene has CDR1 MGHRA and CDR2 YSYEKL. The ends were cut back, 0 bases at V and 5 bases at J, with 16 bases in the middle. The CDR3 is 17 amino acids.

This clonotype appeared a few times. The rearrangement links TRBV20-1 to TRBJ2-7; TRBD1 aligns across 9 bases. Germline V CDR1 and CDR2: DFQATT, SNEGSKA (reference sequence). The CDR3 consists of 12 residues. The ends lost 3 bases at V and 5 bases at J; junction bases unmatched: 2. CDR3 nucleotide sequence: TGCAGTGCTAGCGGGGACAGGGACGAGCAGTACTTC. Its protein is CSASGDRDEQYF.

This clonotype has only a few counts. V and J are TRBV29-1 and TRBJ2-3; perhaps TRBD2 as D (6 bases). V shed 7 bases and J shed 2 bases, with 10 bases lying between them. Germline V gene lookup returns CDR1 SQVTM and CDR2 ANQGSEA. This CDR3 comprises 12 residues. The CDR3 spells CSGGGTTDTQYF. In DNA, the CDR3 is TGCAGCGGTGGAGGGACCACAGATACGCAGTATTTT.

The table lists this clonotype with a few counts. The V call is TRBV7-8, the J call TRBJ2-1, with 7 bases matching TRBD1. CDR1 and CDR2 from the germline V gene are SGHVS and FQNEAQ. Unmatched junction bases numbered 7, after V lost 3 bases and J lost 5 bases. This CDR3 has 15 amino acids. The CDR3 coding sequence is TGTGCCAGCAGCTTTGACAGGGCTTCAGACAATGAGCAGTTCTTC. Its translation is CASSFDRASDNEQFF.

In this sample, this clonotype turned up a few times. The rearrangement joins TRBV19 to TRBJ2-6; no clear D gene. Germline CDR1 LNHDA, CDR2 SQIVND (reference sequence). Trimming removed 9 bases from V and 2 bases from J, with 14 bases in between. This CDR3 is built from 15 residues. CDR3 sequence: CASPYANPGANVLTF. Written as DNA, the CDR3 is TGTGCCAGCCCTTACGCAAACCCTGGGGCCAACGTCCTGACTTTC.

The chain is built from TRBV6-5 and TRBJ2-3; tentatively, D is TRBD2 (6 bases). Trimming pared 0 bases from V and 2 bases from J, leaving 12 bases between. CDR1 is MNHEY, CDR2 SVGAGI, per germline. The CDR3 is 16 amino acids. CDR3 in amino acids: CASSYSGGAITDTQYF. The CDR3, as DNA: TGTGCCAGCAGTTACTCGGGCGGGGCGATCACAGATACGCAGTATTTT.

The chain uses TRBV5-1 and TRBJ1-2; D is undetermined. Germline assignment: CDR1 SGHRS and CDR2 YFSETQ. V gave up 2 bases and J gave up 6 bases, with 14 bases separating them. The CDR3 is 14 residues long. DNA of the CDR3: TGCGCCAGCAGCTTAGTCGGTCAGACTGATGGCTACACCTTC. Translation: CASSLVGQTDGYTF. The full variable domain, with the rest looked up from reference TRBV5-1 and TRBJ1-2, is KAGVTQTPRYLIKTRGQQVTLSCSPISGHRSVSWYQQTPGQGLQFLFEYFSETQRNKGNFPGRFSGRQFSNSRSEMNVSTLELGDSALYLCASSLVGQTDGYTFGSGTRLTVV.

V is TRBV7-9 and J is TRBJ1-1; possibly TRBD1 for D (6 bases). Trimming left V 4 bases short and J 0 bases short, with 12 bases between. Germline assignment: CDR1 SEHNR and CDR2 FQNEAQ (reference sequence). The CDR3 totals 15 residues. Written as DNA, the CDR3 is TGTGCCAGCAGCTCGACCAGGGGCGTGAACACTGAAGCTTTCTTT. Translation: CASSSTRGVNTEAFF.

This clonotype appeared a few times. The chain couples TRBV20-1 to TRBJ2-7; 7 nucleotides align to TRBD2. Germline CDR1 and CDR2: DFQATT and SNEGSKA (reference sequence). The CDR3 is 14 amino acids. After removal of 6 bases from V and 1 base from J, the junction contained 9 bases not matched to a gene. The CDR3 region is CSASRLAPSYEQYF. CDR3 in DNA: TGCAGTGCCTCGCGACTAGCTCCATCCTACGAGCAGTACTTC.

The chain links TRBV12-3 or TRBV12-4 to TRBJ1-2; D ambiguous. V was clipped by 3 bases and J by 7 bases, with 12 bases between them. CDR3 length equals 13 residues. For the CDR3, the DNA is TGTGCCAGCAGTTTTTCGGTCACTCCTGGCTACACCTTC. Protein: CASSFSVTPGYTF.

In its sample, this clonotype was seen a few times. The chain joins TRBV27 to TRBJ2-7; D may be TRBD1 (5 bases). Deletions cut 2 bases from V and 2 bases from J, with 10 bases between. The CDR3 consists of 14 residues. Germline V gives CDR1 MNHEY, CDR2 SMNVEV (reference sequence). The DNA of the CDR3 is TGTGCCAGCAGTTTAAGGGGCGGAACCTACGAGCAGTACTTC. It encodes CASSLRGGTYEQYF.

This sequence joins TRBV6-1 and TRBJ1-4; D possibly corresponds to TRBD1 (6 bases). This CDR3 comprises 15 residues. The V end lost 6 bases, the J end lost 4 bases, and 15 bases lay between the germline ends. Germline V CDR1 and CDR2: MNHNS, SASEGT. CDR3 protein: CASSDPGHFNEKLFF. CDR3 nucleotide sequence: TGTGCCAGCAGCGATCCGGGACACTTTAATGAAAAACTGTTTTTT.

This clonotype was detected only a few times. J is TRBJ2-7 and V is TRBV20-1; TRBD1 agrees at 9 bases. CDR3 length equals 14 residues. In germline, CDR1 is DFQATT, CDR2 SNEGSKA (reference sequence). V shed 4 bases and J 1 base; nucleotides not matched to a gene: 5. CDR3 coding DNA: TGCAGTGCTACCAAGACAGGGGGATCCTACGAGCAGTACTTC. Protein: CSATKTGGSYEQYF.

The chain uses TRBV2 and TRBJ2-1; D gene uncertain. Deletions cut 6 bases from V and 15 bases from J, with 15 bases between. The CDR3 contains 11 residues. The germline CDR1 and CDR2 sequences are SNHLY and FYNNEI. The DNA of the CDR3 is TGTGCCAGCAGGGATTGGACGGATCCGTTCTTC. It codes for CASRDWTDPFF.

J is TRBJ1-6 and V is TRBV7-9; weak D call: TRBD1 (6 bases). Germline-derived CDR1 and CDR2 are SEHNR and FQNEAQ (reference sequence). There are 16 residues in the CDR3. The V end was cut by 4 bases, the J end by 8 bases, with 18 bases between. The CDR3 coding sequence is TGTGCCAGCAGCTCTCCAGACACAGGGATAGATTCACCCCTCCACTTT. Encoded protein: CASSSPDTGIDSPLHF.

The V gene is TRBV12-3 or TRBV12-4, the J gene TRBJ2-2, with D possibly called TRBD1 or TRBD2 (5 bases each). Trimming removed 0 bases at V and 0 bases at J, with 11 bases between. The CDR3 totals 17 residues. In DNA form, the CDR3 reads TGTGCCAGCAGTTTAGCGCCGGGACGCCCGAACACCGGGGAGCTGTTTTTT. Protein product: CASSLAPGRPNTGELFF.

The J gene is TRBJ1-6, the V gene TRBV13, with D hard to call. CDR1 is PRHDT, CDR2 FYEKMQ, per germline (reference sequence). The length of the CDR3 is 18 residues. V lost 0 bases and J 1 base, leaving 13 bases between the germline ends. CDR3 protein: CASSLGLSGKSYNSPLHF. The CDR3, as DNA: TGTGCCAGCAGCTTAGGGCTCTCCGGCAAGTCCTATAATTCACCCCTCCACTTT.